The clone carrying this T cell receptor (beta chain) occurred once. This entry is derived from a study of blood T cell repertoires in COVID-19. Per the original data handling: Scientists estimated how many nucleated cells there were by amplifying reference gene primers. Data came from immunoSEQ multiplex PCR; TCRdb stores just in-frame clones and leaves some out. V and J calls and clone size are those listed in that table; D and trimming were worked out from the DNA. Altogether roughly 55,000 clones are present, around 83% being singletons, with the ten largest covering 1.5% to 2%. This CDR3 has 19 residues.

The TCR was taken from a woman aged 55-70 years with acute or convalescent COVID-19. The V and J genes are TRBV21-1 and TRBJ2-1; no check of the table's D call, TRBD2, against the DNA was made. TRBV21-1 is assigned pseudogene status. The specimen was peripheral blood. The CDR3 protein is CASSAQVILASCSGNEQFF. The CDR3 coding sequence is TGTGCCAGCAGCGCCCAGGTGATCCTAGCGTCCTGCAGTGGGAATGAGCAGTTCTTC.